The present TCR beta chain was sequenced within a study of T cells in Graves' hyperthyroidism and ophthalmopathy. The TCR beta CDR3 regions underwent amplification using RNA transcripts as the source. The study used the HTBI primer set for a first-round RT-PCR of the TCR CDR3. Each CDR3 protein gets one entry after TCRdb re-called the multiplex PCR reads with MiXCR. Among 550,000 to 700,000 distinct CDR3 sequences, roughly 50% were seen once, and the ten largest hold under 20%. The CDR3 is 15 amino acids. V dropped 7 bases and J dropped 4 bases, with 17 bases sitting between them. Per the germline V gene, CDR1 is SGHRS and CDR2 is YFSETQ. This clonotype was seen at least ten times. Its antigen remains unidentified. Study conclusions and caveats: Ophthalmopathy was model-predicted a median roughly 6.3 months pre-onset. A model using 13 V-J features told ophthalmopathy apart from stable hyperthyroidism.

Researchers barred patients who had uncontrolled infection, other autoimmune disease, pregnancy or lactation. The chain couples TRBV5-1 to TRBJ2-2; tentatively, D is TRBD2 (5 bases). Sequencing input: peripheral blood or thyroid tissue (not recorded which). This TCR was sampled from an adult woman with Graves' disease, either hyperthyroidism or ophthalmopathy (not recorded which). The CDR3 region is CASSGDPAATGELFF. For the CDR3, the DNA is TGCGCCAGCTCGGGCGATCCAGCGGCCACCGGGGAGCTGTTTTTT. Based on the CDR3 plus reference TRBV5-1 and TRBJ2-2, the full variable domain is KAGVTQTPRYLIKTRGQQVTLSCSPISGHRSVSWYQQTPGQGLQFLFEYFSETQRNKGNFPGRFSGRQFSNSRSEMNVSTLELGDSALYLCASSGDPAATGELFFGEGSRLTVL.